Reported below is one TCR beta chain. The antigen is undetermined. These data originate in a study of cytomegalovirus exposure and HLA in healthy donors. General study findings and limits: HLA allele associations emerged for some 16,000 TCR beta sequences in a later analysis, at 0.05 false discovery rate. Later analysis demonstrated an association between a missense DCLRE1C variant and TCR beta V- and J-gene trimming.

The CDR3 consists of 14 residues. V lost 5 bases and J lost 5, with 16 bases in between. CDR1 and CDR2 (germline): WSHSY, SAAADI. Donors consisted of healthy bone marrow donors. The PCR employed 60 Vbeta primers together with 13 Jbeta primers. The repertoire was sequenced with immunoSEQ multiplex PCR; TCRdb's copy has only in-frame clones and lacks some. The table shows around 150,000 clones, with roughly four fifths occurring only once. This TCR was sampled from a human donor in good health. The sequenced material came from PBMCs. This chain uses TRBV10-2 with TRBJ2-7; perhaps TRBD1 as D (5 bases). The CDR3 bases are TGCGCCAGCAGTCCCCCTACTGAAGGGGACGAGCAGTACTTC. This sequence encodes CASSPPTEGDEQYF.